The 25 T cell receptor beta chains below were found in one sample sequenced in a study of blood T cell repertoires in COVID-19. Profiling relied on immunoSEQ multiplex PCR, and the TCRdb table lists in-frame clones only, not all of them. Counted here are under 250,000 clones, 90% to 95% occurring once; the ten biggest clones make up 0.8% to 1%. The source material was peripheral blood. Every receptor here comes from a man in his fifties or sixties with COVID-19, enrolled during active disease.

Concerning this clone: The junction differs from germline at one of its ends, possibly a read error. The chain carries TRBV6-5 and TRBJ2-7; a possible D gene is TRBD1 (6 bases). The germline V gene encodes CDR1 MNHEY and CDR2 SVGAGI. The length of the CDR3 is 12 residues. The CDR3 DNA reads TGTGCCAGCAGTTACTCCGGGACACCAAAGATTTTC. It is translated as CASSYSGTPKIF.

The chain has TRBV28 and TRBJ2-2; no definite D call. V was pared by 4 bases and J by 3 bases, with 3 bases between. The CDR3 is 12 residues long. CDR1 is MDHEN and CDR2 is SYDVKM in the germline V gene. CDR3 in amino acids: CASSSDTGELFF. Here the CDR3 DNA reads TGTGCCAGCAGTTCCGACACCGGGGAGCTGTTTTTT.

The rearrangement links TRBV2 to TRBJ2-3; D might be TRBD1 (6 bases). Looked up from germline, CDR1 is SNHLY and CDR2 is FYNNEI. V was shortened by 10 bases and J by 4 bases, with 15 bases between the two germline ends. CDR3 length: 13 residues. In DNA form, the CDR3 reads TGTGCCACCAGAACGACAGGACCAGATACGCAGTATTTT. Its protein is CATRTTGPDTQYF.

This sequence joins TRBV27 and TRBJ2-2, with TRBD2 matching over 7 bases. Germline CDR1 MNHEY, CDR2 SMNVEV (reference sequence). The CDR3 covers 16 residues. Trimming removed 3 bases from V and 2 bases from J; junction bases left unmatched: 6. CDR3 in amino acids: CASSLRRERNTGELFF. In DNA form, the CDR3 reads TGTGCCAGCAGTTTGCGGCGGGAGAGAAACACCGGGGAGCTGTTTTTT.

This chain links TRBV9 with TRBJ2-6; unclear D gene. Germline V lookup: CDR1 SGDLS, CDR2 YYNGEE. The germline V and J ends were trimmed by 2 bases and 1 base, with 4 bases remaining between them. The length of the CDR3 is 14 residues. DNA for the CDR3: TGTGCCAGCAGCGTTACATCTGGGGCCAACGTCCTGACTTTC. Its translation is CASSVTSGANVLTF.

V gene TRBV18 combines with J gene TRBJ2-3; 15 nucleotides match TRBD2. This CDR3 has 19 amino acids. V was pared by 3 bases and J by 4 bases, with 11 bases of the junction left unmatched. Per the germline V gene, CDR1 is KGHSH and CDR2 is LQKENI. As DNA, the CDR3 is TGTGCCAGCTCACCGCGGTTAGGACTAGCGGGGGGGCCTCCAGATACGCAGTATTTT. It yields the protein CASSPRLGLAGGPPDTQYF.

J is TRBJ2-7 and V is TRBV2; 13 bases are a match to TRBD2. This CDR3 contains 17 residues. V gave up 1 base and J gave up 2 bases; unmatched junction bases: 5. CDR1 is SNHLY, CDR2 FYNNEI, per germline. The CDR3 protein is CASSEVGLAGDTYEQYF. Here the CDR3 DNA reads TGTGCCAGCAGTGAAGTTGGACTAGCGGGGGACACCTACGAGCAGTACTTC.

The chain uses TRBV19 and TRBJ1-2, with 8 bases matching TRBD1. After removal of 5 bases from V and 6 bases from J, the junction contained 5 bases not matched to a gene. Per the germline V gene, CDR1 is LNHDA and CDR2 is SQIVND (reference sequence). CDR3 length equals 13 residues. The CDR3 protein is CASSGTGLNGYTF. The CDR3 coding sequence is TGTGCCAGTAGTGGGACAGGTCTAAATGGCTACACCTTC. The complete variable domain, with remaining parts taken from reference TRBV19 and TRBJ1-2, reads DGGITQSPKYLFRKEGQNVTLSCEQNLNHDAMYWYRQDPGQGLRLIYYSQIVNDFQKGDIAEGYSVSREKKESFPLTVTSAQKNPTAFYLCASSGTGLNGYTFGSGTRLTVV.

The V call is TRBV6-6, the J call TRBJ1-3, with a weak D call TRBD1 (5 bases). Germline V gene data show CDR1 as MNHNY and CDR2 as SVGAGI (reference sequence). The CDR3 covers 12 residues. Trimming stripped 6 bases from V and 3 bases from J, with 6 bases between. CDR3 amino acids: CASRTDGNTIYF. The CDR3 coding sequence is TGTGCCAGCAGGACAGATGGAAACACCATATATTTT.

The chain joins TRBV28 to TRBJ2-7; 11 nucleotides line up with TRBD2. After removal of 6 bases from V and 5 bases from J, the junction contained 6 bases not matched to a gene. The CDR3 length is 14 residues. CDR1 is MDHEN and CDR2 is SYDVKM in the germline V gene. CDR3 loop: CASRVTSGRHEQYF. CDR3 sequence (DNA): TGTGCCAGCAGGGTTACTAGCGGGAGACACGAGCAGTACTTC. The entire variable domain, with the rest obtained from reference TRBV28 and TRBJ2-7, is as follows: DVKVTQSSRYLVKRTGEKVFLECVQDMDHENMFWYRQDPGLGLRLIYFSYDVKMKEKGDIPEGYSVSREKKERFSLILESASTNQTSMYLCASRVTSGRHEQYFGPGTRLTVT.

This clone was observed a single time. This chain uses TRBV27 with TRBJ1-5, with D possibly TRBD1 on 6 matching bases. Germline V gives CDR1 MNHEY, CDR2 SMNVEV (reference sequence). The CDR3 runs 22 residues. With 1 base removed from V and 1 base from J, the gap between germline ends came to 29 bases. For the CDR3, the DNA is TGTGCCAGCAGTTTATATTGGGACGCCCGTACGTCCAGCGGGGGCAGCAATCAGCCCCAGCATTTT. Residues: CASSLYWDARTSSGGSNQPQHF.

This clone has only one observation. V gene TRBV5-1 combines with J gene TRBJ2-2, with a tentative D call TRBD1 (6 bases). CDR3 length: 14 residues. Germline CDR1 SGHRS, CDR2 YFSETQ. With 4 bases removed from V and 6 bases from J, the gap between germline ends came to 13 bases. The CDR3 protein is CASSPQGTAGELFF. The CDR3, as DNA: TGCGCCAGCAGCCCACAGGGAACTGCCGGGGAGCTGTTTTTT.

This chain connects TRBV10-3 to TRBJ2-7, with D tentatively TRBD2 (6 bases). CDR3 length: 14 residues. V was clipped by 7 bases and J by 0 bases, with 13 bases between them. Germline V CDR1 and CDR2: ENHRY, SYGVKD. The CDR3 spells CAIKPGGASYEQYF. CDR3 nucleotides: TGTGCCATCAAACCCGGCGGGGCCTCCTACGAGCAGTACTTC.

The chain carries TRBV19 and TRBJ1-5; 12 bases fit TRBD1. The germline CDR1 and CDR2 sequences are LNHDA and SQIVND (reference sequence). Trimming cost V 7 bases and J 6 bases; bases outside gene matches: 7. This CDR3 has 15 residues. This CDR3 reads CASKSGTGGSQPQHF. CDR3 sequence (DNA): TGTGCCAGTAAAAGTGGGACAGGGGGCAGTCAGCCCCAGCATTTT. The full variable domain, its missing parts supplied by reference TRBV19 and TRBJ1-5, is DGGITQSPKYLFRKEGQNVTLSCEQNLNHDAMYWYRQDPGQGLRLIYYSQIVNDFQKGDIAEGYSVSREKKESFPLTVTSAQKNPTAFYLCASKSGTGGSQPQHFGDGTRLSIL.

This chain uses TRBV6-2 or TRBV6-3 with TRBJ2-1; 8 bases agree with TRBD2. The J segment lost 4 bases and the V segment lost 4 bases, leaving 9 bases of the junction unmatched. The length of the CDR3 is 16 residues. Germline CDR1 and CDR2: MNHEY and SVGEGT. The CDR3 here is CASSSLREGRYNEQFF. The CDR3 coding sequence is TGTGCCAGCAGTTCCCTACGGGAGGGCCGGTACAATGAGCAGTTCTTC.

The chain employs TRBV12-1 and TRBJ2-1; TRBD2 is the table's D call and was not checked against the DNA. TRBV12-1 is shown as a pseudogene. CDR3 length: 15 residues. DNA for the CDR3: TGTGCCAGCAGCCTCGGGGAAGCGTACTGCAATGAGCAGTTCTTC. Amino acids: CASSLGEAYCNEQFF.

CDR3 sequence reads: CASSLLGGRRRTEAFF. CDR3 sequence (DNA): TGTGCCAGCAGTTTATTAGGGGGCCGCCGGAGGACTGAAGCTTTCTTT. This chain uses TRBV28 with TRBJ1-1; the match to TRBD1 covers 7 bases. CDR1 MDHEN and CDR2 SYDVKM come from the germline V gene. The CDR3 runs 16 residues. With 1 base clipped from V and 5 bases from J, the junction kept 10 bases outside the gene matches.

The chain recombines TRBV18 with TRBJ2-1, with 10 bases aligning to TRBD2. Germline V gene data show CDR1 as KGHSH and CDR2 as LQKENI. The V and J ends lost 0 bases and 4 bases, in that order; junction bases with no gene match: 9. The CDR3 contains 18 residues. The CDR3 loop reads CASSPPIRRTSGYNEQFF. The DNA for the CDR3 is TGTGCCAGCTCACCACCGATACGTCGGACTAGCGGATACAATGAGCAGTTCTTC.

As DNA, the CDR3 is TGTGCCAGCAGCCAGAGGGACAGGCTGTCGGGCTACACCTTC. Translated: CASSQRDRLSGYTF. The gene calls are TRBV3-1 (or the pseudogene TRBV3-2) and TRBJ1-2, with TRBD1 matching over 8 bases. This CDR3 is 14 amino acids long. CDR1 is LGHDT, CDR2 YNNKEL, per germline (reference sequence). The V segment lost 3 bases and the J segment 8 bases; nucleotides outside the gene matches: 8.

V and J are TRBV27 and TRBJ2-4; no definite D call. The germline V gene encodes CDR1 MNHEY and CDR2 SMNVEV (reference sequence). The CDR3 is 16 residues long. The V end lost 1 base, the J end lost 3 bases, and 13 bases lay between the germline ends. CDR3 amino acids: CASSLFGPSGKNIQYF. The CDR3 nucleotides are TGTGCCAGCAGTTTATTCGGCCCTTCAGGCAAAAACATTCAGTACTTC.

CDR3 nucleotides: TGTGCCAGCAGCCCGACTTCTCAGCCCCAGCATTTT. It specifies CASSPTSQPQHF. The rearrangement uses TRBV2 and TRBJ1-5; D call uncertain. Trimming took 6 bases from V and 6 from J, leaving 9 bases between them. This CDR3 contains 12 residues. Germline V gene lookup returns CDR1 SNHLY and CDR2 FYNNEI.

The chain employs TRBV6-2 or TRBV6-3 and TRBJ2-3, with 8 bases lining up with TRBD2. The CDR3 has 16 residues. Germline V CDR1 and CDR2: MNHEY, SVGEGT. Trimming at V came to 5 bases and at J to 4 bases, leaving 11 bases not matched to a gene. CDR3 in DNA: TGTGCCAGCAGTCCCCCGGGACTAGGCTTCGCAGATACGCAGTATTTT. As protein: CASSPPGLGFADTQYF.

The genes are TRBV27 and TRBJ2-1, with 12 bases matching TRBD1. Germline V gene sequence: CDR1 MNHEY, CDR2 SMNVEV (reference sequence). J was trimmed by 8 bases and V by 6 bases; bases with no gene match: 5. The CDR3 is 14 residues long. The CDR3 DNA reads TGTGCCAGCAGGAGGGACAGGGGGCTCTATGAGCAGTTCTTC. This codes for CASRRDRGLYEQFF.

This clone has a single count. The chain uses TRBV19 and TRBJ2-3, with 7 bases matching TRBD2. V shed 9 bases, J shed 4 bases, and the junction held 10 bases outside the gene matches. Germline lookup yields CDR1 LNHDA and CDR2 SQIVND (reference sequence). CDR3 length equals 14 residues. CDR3 DNA sequence: TGTGCCAGCTCTACGGGGGGTTTCCCAGATACGCAGTATTTT. Translation: CASSTGGFPDTQYF. Full variable domain (rest looked up from reference TRBV19 and TRBJ2-3): DGGITQSPKYLFRKEGQNVTLSCEQNLNHDAMYWYRQDPGQGLRLIYYSQIVNDFQKGDIAEGYSVSREKKESFPLTVTSAQKNPTAFYLCASSTGGFPDTQYFGPGTRLTVL.

This clone was observed a handful of times. The chain joins TRBV19 to TRBJ1-4, with TRBD1 matching over 8 bases. CDR1 and CDR2 from the germline V gene are LNHDA and SQIVND (reference sequence). The V segment lost 7 bases and the J segment 7 bases; nucleotides outside the gene matches: 11. The CDR3 length is 15 residues. CDR3 coding DNA: TGTGCCAGTACCGATGGGCCAGGGGGCTTTGAAAAACTGTTTTTT. It translates to CASTDGPGGFEKLFF.